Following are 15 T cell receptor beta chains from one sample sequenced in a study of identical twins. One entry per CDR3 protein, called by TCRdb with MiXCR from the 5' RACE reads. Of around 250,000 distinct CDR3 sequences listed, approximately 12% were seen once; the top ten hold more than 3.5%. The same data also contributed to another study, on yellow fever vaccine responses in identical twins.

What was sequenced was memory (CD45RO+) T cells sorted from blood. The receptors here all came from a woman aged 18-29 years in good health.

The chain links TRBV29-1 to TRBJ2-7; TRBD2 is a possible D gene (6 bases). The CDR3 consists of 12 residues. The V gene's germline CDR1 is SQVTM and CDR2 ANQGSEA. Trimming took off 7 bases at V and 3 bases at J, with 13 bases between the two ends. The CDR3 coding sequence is TGCAGCGGAGCCGGGACTCACTACGAGCAGTACTTC. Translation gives CSGAGTHYEQYF.

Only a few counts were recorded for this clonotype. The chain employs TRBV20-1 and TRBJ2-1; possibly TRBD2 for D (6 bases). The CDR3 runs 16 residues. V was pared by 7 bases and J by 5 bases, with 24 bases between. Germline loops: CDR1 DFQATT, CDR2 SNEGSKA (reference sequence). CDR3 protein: CSVTLGGESGNNEQFF. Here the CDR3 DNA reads TGCAGTGTCACCCTTGGAGGGGAGTCTGGTAACAATGAGCAGTTCTTC.

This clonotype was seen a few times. The CDR3 DNA reads as TGTGCCAGCAGTCACGGGGGGGCAAACGAGCAGTACTTC. Amino acids: CASSHGGANEQYF. This chain connects TRBV6-5 to TRBJ2-7, with 8 nucleotides matching TRBD2. Unmatched junction bases numbered 5, after V lost 5 bases and J lost 5 bases. CDR1 MNHEY and CDR2 SVGAGI come from the germline V gene. This CDR3 comprises 13 residues.

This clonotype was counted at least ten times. CDR3 loop: CASPSGANTGELFF. The CDR3 DNA reads as TGTGCCAGCCCCTCGGGGGCGAACACCGGGGAGCTGTTTTTT. The rearrangement uses TRBV18 and TRBJ2-2, with D possibly being TRBD2 (6 bases). CDR1 and CDR2 (germline): KGHSH, LQKENI. The CDR3 extends over 14 amino acids. Trimming removed 8 bases from V and 0 bases from J, with 10 bases in between.

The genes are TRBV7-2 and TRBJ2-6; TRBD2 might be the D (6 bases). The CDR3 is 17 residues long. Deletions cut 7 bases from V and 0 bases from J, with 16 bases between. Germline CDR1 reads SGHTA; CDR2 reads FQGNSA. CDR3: CASIFRGSDSGANVLTF. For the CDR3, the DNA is TGTGCCAGCATCTTCCGGGGGTCTGACTCTGGGGCCAACGTCCTGACTTTC.

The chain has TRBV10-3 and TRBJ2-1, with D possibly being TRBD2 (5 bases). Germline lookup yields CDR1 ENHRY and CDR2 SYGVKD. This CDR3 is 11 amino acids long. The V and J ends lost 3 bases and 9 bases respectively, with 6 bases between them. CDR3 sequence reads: CAISERGEQFF. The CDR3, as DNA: TGTGCCATCAGTGAACGGGGTGAGCAGTTCTTC.

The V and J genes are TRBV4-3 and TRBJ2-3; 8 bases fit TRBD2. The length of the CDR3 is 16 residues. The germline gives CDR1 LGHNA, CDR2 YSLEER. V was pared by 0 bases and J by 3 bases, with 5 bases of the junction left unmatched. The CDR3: CASSQDPSGQTDTQYF. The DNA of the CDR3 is TGCGCCAGCAGCCAAGATCCTAGCGGGCAAACAGATACGCAGTATTTT.

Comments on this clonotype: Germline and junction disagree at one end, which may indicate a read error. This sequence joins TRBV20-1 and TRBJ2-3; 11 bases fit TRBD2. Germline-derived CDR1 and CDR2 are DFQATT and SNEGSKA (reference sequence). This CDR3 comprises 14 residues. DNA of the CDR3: TGCAGTGCTAAAGGACTAGCGGGCACCGATACGCAGTATTTT. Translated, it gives CSAKGLAGTDTQYF.

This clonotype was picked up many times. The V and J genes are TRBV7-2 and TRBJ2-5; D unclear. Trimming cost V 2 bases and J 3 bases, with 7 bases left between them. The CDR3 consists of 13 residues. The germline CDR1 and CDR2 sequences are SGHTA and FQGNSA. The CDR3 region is CASSLWAKETQYF. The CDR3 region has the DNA TGTGCCAGCAGCTTATGGGCCAAAGAGACCCAGTACTTC.

CDR3 protein: CASRPSRDRDTGELFF. The CDR3 nucleotides are TGTGCCAGTAGGCCCTCTCGGGACAGGGACACCGGGGAGCTGTTTTTT. The chain carries TRBV19 and TRBJ2-2; 9 bases agree with TRBD1. V lost 6 bases to trimming and J lost 3 bases; unmatched junction nucleotides: 8. CDR1 and CDR2 (germline): LNHDA, SQIVND (reference sequence). The CDR3 is 16 amino acids.

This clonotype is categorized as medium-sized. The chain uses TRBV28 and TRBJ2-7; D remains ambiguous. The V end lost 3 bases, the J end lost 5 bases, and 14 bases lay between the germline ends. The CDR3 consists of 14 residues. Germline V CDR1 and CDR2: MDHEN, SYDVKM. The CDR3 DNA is TGTGCCAGCAGTTTGGGCCTCGAAGCCGACGAGCAGTACTTC. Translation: CASSLGLEADEQYF.

The CDR3 DNA reads as TGTGCCAGCTCACCACTGCTAGCTGCTTCCTACAATGAGCAGTTCTTC. Translating it yields CASSPLLAASYNEQFF. V is TRBV18 and J is TRBJ2-1, with D possibly matching TRBD2 (5 bases). Germline loops: CDR1 KGHSH, CDR2 LQKENI. Trimming left V 1 base short and J 1 base short, with 11 bases between. The CDR3 consists of 16 residues.

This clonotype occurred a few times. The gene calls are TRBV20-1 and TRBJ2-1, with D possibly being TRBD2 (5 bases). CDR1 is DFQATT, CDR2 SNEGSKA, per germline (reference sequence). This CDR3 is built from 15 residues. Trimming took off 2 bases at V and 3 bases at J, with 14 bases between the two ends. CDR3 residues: CSARPYSGVYNEQFF. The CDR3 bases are TGCAGTGCTAGACCATACAGCGGAGTCTACAATGAGCAGTTCTTC.

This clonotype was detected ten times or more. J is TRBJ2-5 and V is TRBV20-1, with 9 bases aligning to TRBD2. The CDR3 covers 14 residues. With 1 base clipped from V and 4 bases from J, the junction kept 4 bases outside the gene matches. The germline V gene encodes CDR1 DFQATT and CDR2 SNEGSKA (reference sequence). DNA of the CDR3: TGCAGTGCTAGAGGCGCGGGGGGGCCAGAGACCCAGTACTTC. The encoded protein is CSARGAGGPETQYF.

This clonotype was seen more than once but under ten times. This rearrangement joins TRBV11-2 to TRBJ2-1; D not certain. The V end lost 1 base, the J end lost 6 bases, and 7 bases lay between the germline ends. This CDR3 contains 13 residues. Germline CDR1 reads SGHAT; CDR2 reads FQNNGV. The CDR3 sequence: CASSLGPGNEQFF. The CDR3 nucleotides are TGTGCCAGCAGCTTAGGTCCCGGCAATGAGCAGTTCTTC.